Many counts were recorded for the clone carrying this TCR beta chain. TCRdb called the 5' RACE reads again in MiXCR, with one record for every CDR3 protein. The sample lists roughly 13,000 distinct CDR3 sequences; under 25% were seen once. This TCR was sampled from a female donor with breast cancer. The sequenced material came from naive CD4+ T cells sorted from blood. Described subset: naive CD4+ T cells, CD4+CD45RA+CD25-.

The chain's CDR3 is CASRGRGTNTEAFF. The DNA of the CDR3 is TGCGCCAGCAGGGGTAGGGGGACGAACACTGAAGCTTTCTTT. V gene TRBV5-1 combines with J gene TRBJ1-1; D might be TRBD1 (6 bases). The length of the CDR3 is 14 residues. Trimming left V 5 bases short and J 1 base short, with 12 bases between. Per germline, CDR1 SGHRS and CDR2 YFSETQ. Complete variable domain (other parts from reference TRBV5-1 and TRBJ1-1): KAGVTQTPRYLIKTRGQQVTLSCSPISGHRSVSWYQQTPGQGLQFLFEYFSETQRNKGNFPGRFSGRQFSNSRSEMNVSTLELGDSALYLCASRGRGTNTEAFFGQGTRLTVV.